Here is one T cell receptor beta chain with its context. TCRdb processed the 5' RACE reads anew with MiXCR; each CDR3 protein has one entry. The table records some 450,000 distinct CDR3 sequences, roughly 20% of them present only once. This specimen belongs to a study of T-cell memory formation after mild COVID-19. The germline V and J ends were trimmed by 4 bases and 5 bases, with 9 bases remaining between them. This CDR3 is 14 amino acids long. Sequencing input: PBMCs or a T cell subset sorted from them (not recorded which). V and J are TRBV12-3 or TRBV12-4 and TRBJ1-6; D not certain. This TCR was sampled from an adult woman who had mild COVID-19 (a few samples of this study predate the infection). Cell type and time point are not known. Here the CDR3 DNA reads TGTGCCAGCAGTTCCTACGGAGATAATTCACCCCTCCACTTT. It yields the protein CASSSYGDNSPLHF.